Listed below are T cell receptor beta chains from one sample, sequenced in a study of blood T cell repertoires in COVID-19. Using immunoSEQ multiplex PCR, the repertoire was profiled, and TCRdb retains in-frame clones only, with some absent. The sample consists of 93,000 or so clones, roughly 88% of them appearing once. Sequenced input: peripheral blood. These receptors were taken from a human donor in a cohort sampled during active COVID-19. The CDR3 runs from the conserved cysteine through the conserved F or W. The D gene is left open where the match is weak. Rows give clone size only sometimes, using once, few, many, or a class for an expanded clone.

TRBV19	-	-	TRBJ2-6	TGTGCCAGTAGTATTCCCGAGGGCCTGGGAGCCAACGTCCTGACTTTC	CASSIPEGLGANVLTF
TRBV7-8	TRBD1	-	TRBJ1-2	TGTGCCAGCAGCCTCATACAGGGGACTAACTATGGCTACACCTTC	CASSLIQGTNYGYTF
TRBV6-2/TRBV6-3	-	-	TRBJ1-3	TGTGCCAGCAGTGACCAGGGTCTCTCTGGAAACACCATATATTTT	CASSDQGLSGNTIYF
TRBV5-4	TRBD2	-	TRBJ2-7	TGTGCCAGCAGCTTGTCCGGGGGGGGCTTCCACGAGCAGTACTTC	CASSLSGGGFHEQYF
TRBV9	-	-	TRBJ1-4	TGTGCCAGCAGCCCCGGGTTTGATGAAAAACTGTTTTTT	CASSPGFDEKLFF
TRBV18	-	-	TRBJ2-3	TGTGCCAGCTCACCAGGGCTCACAGATACGCAGTATTTT	CASSPGLTDTQYF
TRBV5-4	-	-	TRBJ1-2	TGTGCCAGCAGCCGGACAGCCGAGCCCGTCTTATATGGCTACACCTTC	CASSRTAEPVLYGYTF
TRBV28	TRBD1	-	TRBJ2-4	TGTGCCAGCAGTCCAGACAGGGGGCGCGGGTACTTC	CASSPDRGRGYF
TRBV29-1	-	-	TRBJ1-1	TGCAGCGCGGGACCGGGACACGAAGCTTTCTTT	CSAGPGHEAFF
TRBV5-1	TRBD2	few	TRBJ2-2	TGCGCCAGCAGCTCAGGACTAGATCGTGGCACCGGGGAGCTGTTTTTT	CASSSGLDRGTGELFF
TRBV28	-	-	TRBJ2-3	TGTGCCAGCAGTCCCCCTAGCACAGATACGCAGTATTTT	CASSPPSTDTQYF
TRBV27	-	-	TRBJ2-5	TGTGCCAGCAGTCTCGCGGGCGGGGAGACCCAGTACTTC	CASSLAGGETQYF
TRBV5-1	TRBD2	-	TRBJ2-3	TGCGCCAGCAGCTCTCGACTAGCGGGGGGCGATACGCAGTATTTT	CASSSRLAGGDTQYF
TRBV10-1	-	-	TRBJ2-1	TGCGCCAGCAGTGTCGTTGACGCGGATGAGCAGTTCTTC	CASSVVDADEQFF
TRBV7-9	TRBD2	-	TRBJ2-5	TGTGCCAGCAGCTCAGATGGACTAGCTAAGACCCAGTACTTC	CASSSDGLAKTQYF
TRBV6-2/TRBV6-3	TRBD2	-	TRBJ2-1	TGTGCCAGCAGCAACCTCTTAGGACTAGCGGGAACCTACAATGAGCAGTTCTTC	CASSNLLGLAGTYNEQFF
TRBV9	-	-	TRBJ1-2	TGTGCCAGCAGCTACCGAACGCATTCCGGGGGGCCTAACTATGGCTACACCTTC	CASSYRTHSGGPNYGYTF
TRBV7-2	-	once	TRBJ2-3	TGTGCCAGCAGCGCAGGGGACATGGGAGGCACAGATACGCAGTATTTT	CASSAGDMGGTDTQYF
TRBV19	-	-	TRBJ1-1	TGTGCCAGTAATCTCGTAGACAGGACGGGCACTGAAGCTTTCTTT	CASNLVDRTGTEAFF
TRBV7-8	TRBD1	-	TRBJ1-2	TGTGCCAGCAGCTTAGTACAGGGGGCGGGAGGCTACACCTTC	CASSLVQGAGGYTF
TRBV4-3	TRBD2	-	TRBJ2-7	TGCGCCAGCAGCCAAGAGGCAAGGGCGACCCCGGGGGGGGAGCAGTACTTC	CASSQEARATPGGEQYF
TRBV19	-	-	TRBJ1-4	TGTGCCAGTAGTATAGGGGGCCGTACTAATGAAAAACTGTTTTTT	CASSIGGRTNEKLFF
TRBV9	TRBD2	-	TRBJ2-2	TGTGCCAGCAGCGTAGCTAGCGGGGCCAACACCGGGGAGCTGTTTTTT	CASSVASGANTGELFF
TRBV6-5	TRBD1	-	TRBJ1-4	TGTGCCAGCAGCCCGGACAGGGGTCGCGAAAAACTGTTTTTT	CASSPDRGREKLFF
TRBV27	TRBD1	-	TRBJ1-6	TGTGCCAGCAGTAGAGGACAGGGTAGGGATTCACCCCTCCACTTT	CASSRGQGRDSPLHF
TRBV11-2	TRBD1	many	TRBJ1-2	TGTGCCAGCAGCCGGATCGCGGGACAGAACTATGGCTACACCTTC	CASSRIAGQNYGYTF
TRBV5-1	TRBD2	-	TRBJ2-1	TGCGCCAGCAGCTTATTGGCGGGGGGGAGGTACAATGAGCAGTTCTTC	CASSLLAGGRYNEQFF
TRBV6-5	-	-	TRBJ2-4	TGTGCCAGCCCACAGGTCGCCAGAAACATTCAGTACTTC	CASPQVARNIQYF
TRBV6-6	-	-	TRBJ1-4	TGTGCCAGCAAGAGGACAGATAAAGCAACTAATGAAAAACTGTTTTTT	CASKRTDKATNEKLFF
TRBV27	TRBD1	-	TRBJ2-7	TGTGCCAGCAGTTTCGGACAGGGGACAGAGCAGTACTTC	CASSFGQGTEQYF
TRBV9	TRBD1	-	TRBJ1-3	TGTGCCAGCAGCGTTCGTACAGGGGCTTCCTCTGGAAACACCATATATTTT	CASSVRTGASSGNTIYF
TRBV24-1	-	-	TRBJ2-1	TGTGCCACCAGTGATTTGGGTACGGGAACGTACAATGAGCAGTTCTTC	CATSDLGTGTYNEQFF
TRBV19	TRBD1	-	TRBJ1-2	TGTGCCAGTAGTGTCACAGGGGAACAGGGCTACACCTTC	CASSVTGEQGYTF
TRBV18	-	-	TRBJ2-7	TGTGCCAGCTCACCACCTCCAGGAACTTACGAGCAGTACTTC	CASSPPPGTYEQYF
TRBV28	-	-	TRBJ2-7	TGTGCCAGCAGTGGGCAGGGGCCCACTCAAACCTACGAGCAGTACTTC	CASSGQGPTQTYEQYF
TRBV4-3	TRBD2	-	TRBJ2-2	TGCGCCAGCAGCCAAGTCCAACTAGCGGGATGGGTGCGGGAGGCCGGGGAGCTGTTTTTT	CASSQVQLAGWVREAGELFF
TRBV2	-	-	TRBJ2-5	TGTGCCAGCAGGGTACAGGGCTCTCCTCAAGAGACCCAGTACTTC	CASRVQGSPQETQYF
TRBV21-1	-	-	TRBJ2-2	TGTGCCAGCAGCCGAGGGAGGGGTTTCACCGGGGAGCTGTTTTTT	CASSRGRGFTGELFF
TRBV25-1	-	-	TRBJ1-4	TGTGCCAGCGGGGAGGGAGCTAATGAAAAACTGTTTTTT	CASGEGANEKLFF
TRBV11-2	TRBD2	-	TRBJ2-3	TGTGCCAGCAGCTTAGACGGGAGGGTTCGGACAGATACGCAGTATTTT	CASSLDGRVRTDTQYF
TRBV9	TRBD2	-	TRBJ2-3	TGTGCCAGCAGCGAACCTGACCGGCCGGCTAGCGGGGGGAGCACAGATACGCAGTATTTT	CASSEPDRPASGGSTDTQYF
TRBV7-2	-	-	TRBJ1-6	TGTGCCAGCAGCTTAGGGACAGTAAGGGATTCACCCCTCCACTTT	CASSLGTVRDSPLHF
TRBV5-6	-	once	TRBJ1-4	TGTGCCAGCAGCTTGCGAGGGTCTGGAGATGAAAAACTGTTTTTT	CASSLRGSGDEKLFF